The sequence of this T cell receptor (beta chain) was determined in a study of shared clonotypes between healthy human individuals. A word on this clone: Antigen specificity is unknown.

The CDR3 has 18 residues. CDR1 is SGHNT and CDR2 is YYREEE in the germline V gene (reference sequence). Unmatched junction bases numbered 14, after V lost 5 bases and J lost 4 bases. Study observations and caveats: Sampling included only blood; tissue repertoires likely differ. Compared with memory subsets, naive subsets generally had larger estimated richness. Sharing across four donors was highest in naive CD4 (roughly 5%) and lowest in memory CD8 (approximately 0.4%).

Assay: immunoSEQ multiplex PCR; the TCRdb copy retains only in-frame clones and omits some. Here the sample spans over 1.5 million clones, 98% being singletons. The sequencing input was naive CD4+ T cells sorted from blood. Subset defined: CD45RA+ positively selected. The receptor was derived from a man aged 25-45 years in good health. This chain uses TRBV5-4 with TRBJ2-3; 12 bases fit TRBD2. CDR3 sequence: CASSRGLAGFNGADTQYF. CDR3 bases: TGTGCCAGCAGTCGTGGACTAGCGGGATTTAATGGGGCAGATACGCAGTATTTT. The full variable domain, with the rest looked up from reference TRBV5-4 and TRBJ2-3, is ETGVTQSPTHLIKTRGQQVTLRCSSQSGHNTVSWYQQALGQGPQFIFQYYREEENGRGNFPPRFSGLQFPNYSSELNVNALELDDSALYLCASSRGLAGFNGADTQYFGPGTRLTVL.